This T cell receptor beta chain was identified in a study of OX40 agonist ivuxolimab in advanced cancers. Study observations and caveats: Clonal expansion in partial responders at 0.1-3.0 mg/kg ranked among the lowest.

A remark on this clone: Antigen unknown. Relative to the germline gene, one junction end is altered; a read error may explain this.

The CDR3 length is 12 residues. Germline lookup yields CDR1 MNHEY and CDR2 SVGAGI. Some clones are missing from TCRdb's copy, which holds only in-frame ones; the method was immunoSEQ multiplex PCR. The sample has 70,000 to 95,000 clones; roughly 88% are singletons. The TCR originated in an adult with an advanced solid tumor such as melanoma, head and neck, liver or kidney cancer. The sample in question was CD4+ or CD8+ T cells sorted from blood, obtained in a trial of the OX40 agonist ivuxolimab. This chain connects TRBV6-5 to TRBJ2-7; 7 bases line up with TRBD1. The CDR3 loop reads CASSYYFWDRSF. The CDR3 DNA sequence: TGTGCCAGCAGTTATTACTTTTGGGACAGAAGCTTC.